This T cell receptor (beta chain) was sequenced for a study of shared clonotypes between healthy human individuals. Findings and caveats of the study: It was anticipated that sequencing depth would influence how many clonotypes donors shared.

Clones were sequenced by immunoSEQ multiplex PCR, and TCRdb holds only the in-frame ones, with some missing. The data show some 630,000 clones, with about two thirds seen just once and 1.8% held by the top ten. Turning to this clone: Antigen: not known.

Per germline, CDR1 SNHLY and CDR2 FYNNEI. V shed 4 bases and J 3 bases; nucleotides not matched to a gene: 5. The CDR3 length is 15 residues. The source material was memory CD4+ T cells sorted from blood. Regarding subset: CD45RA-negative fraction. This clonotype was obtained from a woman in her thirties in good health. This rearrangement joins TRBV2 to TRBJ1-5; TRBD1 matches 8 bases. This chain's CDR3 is CASSARGLVNQPQHF. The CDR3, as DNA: TGTGCCAGCAGTGCCAGGGGGCTGGTCAATCAGCCCCAGCATTTT.